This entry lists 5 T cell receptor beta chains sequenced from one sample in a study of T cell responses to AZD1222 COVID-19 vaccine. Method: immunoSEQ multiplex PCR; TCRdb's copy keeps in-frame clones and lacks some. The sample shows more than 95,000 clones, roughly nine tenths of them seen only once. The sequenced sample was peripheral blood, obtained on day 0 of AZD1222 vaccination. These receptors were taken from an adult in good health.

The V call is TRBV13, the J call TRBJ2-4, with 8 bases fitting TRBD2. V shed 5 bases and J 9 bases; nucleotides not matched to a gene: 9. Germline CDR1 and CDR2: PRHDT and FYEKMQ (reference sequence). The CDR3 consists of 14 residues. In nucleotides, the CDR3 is TGTGCCAGCAGCCCCCGGACTAGCCTGGGCATTCAGTACTTC. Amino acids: CASSPRTSLGIQYF.

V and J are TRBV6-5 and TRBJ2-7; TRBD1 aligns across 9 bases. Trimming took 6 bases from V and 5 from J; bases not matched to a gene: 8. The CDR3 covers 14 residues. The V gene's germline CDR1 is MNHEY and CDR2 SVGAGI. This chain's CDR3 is CASRGQGFSDEQYF. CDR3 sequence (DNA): TGTGCCAGCAGGGGACAGGGTTTTTCCGACGAGCAGTACTTC.

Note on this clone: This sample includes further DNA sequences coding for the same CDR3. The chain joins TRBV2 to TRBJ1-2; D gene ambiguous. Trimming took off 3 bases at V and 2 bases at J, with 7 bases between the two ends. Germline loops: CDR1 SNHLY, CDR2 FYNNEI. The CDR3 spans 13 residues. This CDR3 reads CASSEGFNYGYTF. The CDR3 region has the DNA TGTGCCAGCAGTGAGGGTTTCAACTATGGCTACACCTTC.

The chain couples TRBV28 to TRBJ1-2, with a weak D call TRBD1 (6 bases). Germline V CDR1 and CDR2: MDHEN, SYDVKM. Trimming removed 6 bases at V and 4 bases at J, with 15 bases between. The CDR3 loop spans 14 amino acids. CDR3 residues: CASSSQGIGYGYTF. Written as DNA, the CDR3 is TGTGCCAGCAGCTCACAGGGTATCGGCTATGGCTACACCTTC.

In DNA, the CDR3 is TGTGCCTGGAGTGGCGGCAGACAGCACGTTCCCCTCCACTTT. Translated, it gives CAWSGGRQHVPLHF. The chain couples TRBV30 to TRBJ1-6; D is perhaps TRBD1 (5 bases). This CDR3 has 14 residues. V lost 1 base and J lost 13, with 17 bases in between. The germline gives CDR1 GTSNPN, CDR2 SVGIG (reference sequence).